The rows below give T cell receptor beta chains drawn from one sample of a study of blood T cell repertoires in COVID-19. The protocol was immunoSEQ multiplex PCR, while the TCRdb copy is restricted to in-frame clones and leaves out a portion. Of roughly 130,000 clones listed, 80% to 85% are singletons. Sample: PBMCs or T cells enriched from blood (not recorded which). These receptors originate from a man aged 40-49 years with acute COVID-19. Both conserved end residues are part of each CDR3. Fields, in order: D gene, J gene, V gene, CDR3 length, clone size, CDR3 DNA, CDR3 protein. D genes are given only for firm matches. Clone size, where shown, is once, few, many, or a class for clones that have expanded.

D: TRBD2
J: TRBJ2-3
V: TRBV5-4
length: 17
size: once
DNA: TGTGCCAGCAGCTTAGAGTTGACTAGCGGGGGGGCGAATACGCAGTATTTT
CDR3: CASSLELTSGGANTQYF

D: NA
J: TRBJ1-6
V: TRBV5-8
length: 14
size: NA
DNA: TGTGCCAGCAGCTCTAGTCTTAGCTATTCACCCCTCCACTTT
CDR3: CASSSSLSYSPLHF

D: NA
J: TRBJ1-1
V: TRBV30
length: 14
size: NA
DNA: TGTGCCTGGAGTGGAGAGAGACTCAACACTGAAGCTTTCTTT
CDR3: CAWSGERLNTEAFF

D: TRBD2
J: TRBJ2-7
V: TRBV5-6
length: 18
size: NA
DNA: TGTGCCAGCACACGTCTCTTAGGGCTAGCGGTTAGCTCCTACGAGCAGTACTTC
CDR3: CASTRLLGLAVSSYEQYF

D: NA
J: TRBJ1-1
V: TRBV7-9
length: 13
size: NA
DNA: TGTGCCAGCAGCGCACAGGAGTCGGCTGAAGCTTTCTTT
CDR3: CASSAQESAEAFF

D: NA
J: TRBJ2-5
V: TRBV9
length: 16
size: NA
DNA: TGTGCCAGCAGCGTAGCCGGGAGAGGTCGTGTAGAGACCCAGTACTTC
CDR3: CASSVAGRGRVETQYF

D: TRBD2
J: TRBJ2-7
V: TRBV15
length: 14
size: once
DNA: TGTGCCACCAGCAGAGAAGGCGGGAGTTACGAGCAGTACTTC
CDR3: CATSREGGSYEQYF

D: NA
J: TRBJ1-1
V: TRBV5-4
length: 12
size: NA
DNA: TGTGCCAGCAGTCCCAGGGGCACTGAAGCTTTCTTT
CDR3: CASSPRGTEAFF

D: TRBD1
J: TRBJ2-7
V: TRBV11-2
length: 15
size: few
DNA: TGTGCCAGCAGCTTACCGCCGGGACAGTCCTACGAGCAGTACTTC
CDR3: CASSLPPGQSYEQYF

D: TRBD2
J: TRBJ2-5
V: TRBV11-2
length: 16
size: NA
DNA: TGTGCCAGCAGCTTCGGTAGCGGGGGGTACCAAGAGACCCAGTACTTC
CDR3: CASSFGSGGYQETQYF

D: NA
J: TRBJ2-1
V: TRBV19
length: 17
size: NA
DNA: TGTGCCAGTAGTACCCGCTATCTGGAGACAGACTACAATGAGCAGTTCTTC
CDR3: CASSTRYLETDYNEQFF

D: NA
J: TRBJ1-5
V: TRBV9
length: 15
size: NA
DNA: TGTGCCAGCAGCGTAGATTTGAGCCCCAATCAGCCCCAGCATTTT
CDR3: CASSVDLSPNQPQHF

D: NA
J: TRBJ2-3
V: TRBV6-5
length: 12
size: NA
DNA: TGTGCCAGCAGTTACGGGAGGGGGACGCAGTATTTT
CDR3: CASSYGRGTQYF

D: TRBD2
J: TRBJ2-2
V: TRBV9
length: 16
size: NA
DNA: TGTGCCAGCAGCGTAAGGACTAGCGGGAACACCGGGGAGCTGTTTTTT
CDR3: CASSVRTSGNTGELFF

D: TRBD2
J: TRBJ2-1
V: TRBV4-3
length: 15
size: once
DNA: TGCGCCAGCAGCCAAGACGGACTAGCGGCCAATGAGCAGTTCTTC
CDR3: CASSQDGLAANEQFF

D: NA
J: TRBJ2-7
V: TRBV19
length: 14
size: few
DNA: TGTGCCAGTAGTATAGTCGGCAGGGCCAGCGAGCAGTACTTC
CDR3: CASSIVGRASEQYF

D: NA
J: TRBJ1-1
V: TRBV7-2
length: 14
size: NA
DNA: TGTGCCAGCAGCTCAAATTCCCAGAACACTGAAGCTTTCTTT
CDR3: CASSSNSQNTEAFF

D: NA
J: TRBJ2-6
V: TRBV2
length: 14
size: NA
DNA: TGTGCCAGCATTAACACCTCTGGGGCCAACGTCCTGACTTTC
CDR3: CASINTSGANVLTF

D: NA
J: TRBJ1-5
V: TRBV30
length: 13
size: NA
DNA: TGTGCCTGGAGTAGGCAGGGTCGAGAGCCCCAGCATTTT
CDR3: CAWSRQGREPQHF

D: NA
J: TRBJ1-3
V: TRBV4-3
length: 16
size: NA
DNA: TGCGCCAGCAGCCAAAACCGACAGAACTCTGGAAACACCATATATTTT
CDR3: CASSQNRQNSGNTIYF

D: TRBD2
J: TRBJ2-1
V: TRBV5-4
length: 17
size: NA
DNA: TGTGCCAGCAGCGGGGGGGTAGCGGGAGCGGCTTACAATGAGCAGTTCTTC
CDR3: CASSGGVAGAAYNEQFF

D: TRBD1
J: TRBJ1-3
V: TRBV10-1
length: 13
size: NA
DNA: TGCGCCAGCAGTGGGGACAGTGGAAACACCATATATTTT
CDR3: CASSGDSGNTIYF

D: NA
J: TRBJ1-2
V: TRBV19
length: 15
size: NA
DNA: TGTGCCAGTAACATCCCTGGACATCAGGACCATGGCTACACCTTC
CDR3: CASNIPGHQDHGYTF

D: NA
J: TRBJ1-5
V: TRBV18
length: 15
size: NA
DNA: TGTGCCAGCTCCCCTTCGACAGGCGAAGGAAGGCCCCAGCATTTT
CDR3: CASSPSTGEGRPQHF

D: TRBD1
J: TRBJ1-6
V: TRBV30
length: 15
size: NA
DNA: TGTGCCTGGAGTGTACTGGGACAGCGGAATTCACCCCTCCACTTT
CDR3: CAWSVLGQRNSPLHF

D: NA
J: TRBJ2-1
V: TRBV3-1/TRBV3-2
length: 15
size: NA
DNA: TGTGCCAGCAGCCCTACACAGAGCTCCTACAATGAGCAGTTCTTC
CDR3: CASSPTQSSYNEQFF

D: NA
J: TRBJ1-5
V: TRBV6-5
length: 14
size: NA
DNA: TGTGCCAGCACCCCTCAGGGAAGCAATCAGCCCCAGCATTTT
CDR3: CASTPQGSNQPQHF

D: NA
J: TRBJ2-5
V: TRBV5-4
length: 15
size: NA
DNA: TGTGCCAGCAGCTTGGGGGGGGTCCGACGAGAGACCCAGTACTTC
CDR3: CASSLGGVRRETQYF

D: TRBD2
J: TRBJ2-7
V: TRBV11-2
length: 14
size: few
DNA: TGTGCCAGCAGCTCGACTAGCGGGAGCTACGAGCAGTACTTC
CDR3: CASSSTSGSYEQYF

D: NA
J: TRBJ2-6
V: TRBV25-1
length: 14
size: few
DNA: TGTGCCAGCAGTGACAACTCTGGGGCCAACGTCCTGACTTTC
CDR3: CASSDNSGANVLTF

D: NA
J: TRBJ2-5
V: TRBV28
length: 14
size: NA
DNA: TGTGCCAGCAGTTTATGGGGGCGCGGAGAGACCCAGTACTTC
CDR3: CASSLWGRGETQYF

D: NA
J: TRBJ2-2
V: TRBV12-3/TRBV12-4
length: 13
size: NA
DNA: TGTGCCAGCGAAGGGGCTTACACCGGGGAGCTGTTTTTT
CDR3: CASEGAYTGELFF

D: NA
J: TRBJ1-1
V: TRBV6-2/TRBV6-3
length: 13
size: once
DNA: TGTGCCAGCAGCCCACACAGGTACACTGAAGCTTTCTTT
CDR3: CASSPHRYTEAFF

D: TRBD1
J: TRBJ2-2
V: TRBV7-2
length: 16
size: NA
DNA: TGTGCCAGCAGCTTAACTGGGACAGGGGTGACCGGGGAGCTGTTTTTT
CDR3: CASSLTGTGVTGELFF

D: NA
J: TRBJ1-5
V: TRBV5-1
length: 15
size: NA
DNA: TGCGCCAGCAGCGCCACAGGGAGTGGGGATCAGCCCCAGCATTTT
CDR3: CASSATGSGDQPQHF

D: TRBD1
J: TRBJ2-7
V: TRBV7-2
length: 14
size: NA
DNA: TGTGCCAGCAGCCTACAGGGGGAACTCTACGAGCAGTACTTC
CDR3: CASSLQGELYEQYF

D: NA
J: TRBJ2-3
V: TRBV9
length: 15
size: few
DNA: TGTGCCAGCAGCATCCAAGGACAAAGCACAGATACGCAGTATTTT
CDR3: CASSIQGQSTDTQYF

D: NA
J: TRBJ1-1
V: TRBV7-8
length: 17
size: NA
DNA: TGTGCCAGCAGCAAGGGTAGGTATCTCGGGGTGAACACTGAAGCTTTCTTT
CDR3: CASSKGRYLGVNTEAFF

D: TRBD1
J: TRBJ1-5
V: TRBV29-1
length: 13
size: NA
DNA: TGCAGCGTTCGGACAGGGACAAATCAGCCCCAGCATTTT
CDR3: CSVRTGTNQPQHF

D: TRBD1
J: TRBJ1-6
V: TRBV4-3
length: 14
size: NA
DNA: TGCGCCAGCAGCCAAGAGACAGGGAATTCACCCCTCCACTTT
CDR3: CASSQETGNSPLHF

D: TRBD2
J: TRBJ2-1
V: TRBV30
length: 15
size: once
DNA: TGTGCCTGGAGCGGGCCGGGAGGTCTGTACAATGAGCAGTTCTTC
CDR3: CAWSGPGGLYNEQFF

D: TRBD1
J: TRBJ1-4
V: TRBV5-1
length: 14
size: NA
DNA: TGCGCCAGCAGCTCTGGACAGGGAAGTGAAAAACTGTTTTTT
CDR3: CASSSGQGSEKLFF

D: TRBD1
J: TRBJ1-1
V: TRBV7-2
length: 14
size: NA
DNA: TGTGCCAGCAGCTTAGGACAGGGGAAGGCTGAAGCTTTCTTT
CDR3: CASSLGQGKAEAFF

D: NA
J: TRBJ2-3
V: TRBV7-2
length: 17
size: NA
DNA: TGTGCCAGCAGCGTAGCCAGACCCGGGACTGGGACGGATACGCAGTATTTT
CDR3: CASSVARPGTGTDTQYF

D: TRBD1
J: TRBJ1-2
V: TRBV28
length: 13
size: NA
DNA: TGTGCCAGCAGCCTCGGGACAGCCTATGGCTACACCTTC
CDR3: CASSLGTAYGYTF

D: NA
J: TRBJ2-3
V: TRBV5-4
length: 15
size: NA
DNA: TGTGCCAGCAGCAGTACACCGGGGGGCACAGATACGCAGTATTTT
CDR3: CASSSTPGGTDTQYF

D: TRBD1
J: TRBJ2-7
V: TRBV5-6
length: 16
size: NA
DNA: TGTGCCAGCAGCTTGCGTGAGGGGGCTAAAACCTACGAGCAGTACTTC
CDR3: CASSLREGAKTYEQYF

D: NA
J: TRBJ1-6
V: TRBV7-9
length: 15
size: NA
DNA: TGTGCCAGCAGCTTTCCGACACAGGGTCCCTCCCCCCTCCACTTT
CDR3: CASSFPTQGPSPLHF

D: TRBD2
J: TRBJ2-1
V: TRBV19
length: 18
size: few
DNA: TGTGCCAGTAAAGTGACAGCTCTAGCGGGAGGGCCCAGCAATGAGCAGTTCTTC
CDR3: CASKVTALAGGPSNEQFF

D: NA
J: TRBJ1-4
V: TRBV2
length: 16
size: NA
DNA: TGTGCCAGCAGTGCAGGTACAGGCGCGGCGAGCGAAAAACTGTTTTTT
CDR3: CASSAGTGAASEKLFF

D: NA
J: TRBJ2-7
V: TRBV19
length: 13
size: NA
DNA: TGTGCCAGTAGTATTCGGGAGTTCTACGAGCAGTACTTC
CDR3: CASSIREFYEQYF

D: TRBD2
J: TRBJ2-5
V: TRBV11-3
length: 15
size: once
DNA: TGTGCCAGCAGCCCGGGAGGGGCTCCGTTGGAGACCCAGTACTTC
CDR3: CASSPGGAPLETQYF